A selection of T cell receptor beta chains follows, all from one sample in a study of T cell repertoires in cytomegalovirus infection. These receptors have no known antigen. TCRdb reanalysed the reads using MiXCR and keeps one entry per CDR3 protein. This sample has about 51,000 distinct CDR3 sequences, with 15% to 25% found just once. Sequenced here: CD8+ T cells from cultured PBMCs, sampled from culture after CMV antigen stimulation. These receptors were obtained from a human donor in good health (CMV status not recorded). Some clones in this sample may be carry-over from other donors' samples. The CDR3 runs from the conserved cysteine through the conserved F or W. D genes are given only for firm matches. Clone size appears in some rows only: once, few, many, or a class for an expanded clone.

v_call: TRBV7-8; d_call: -; clone_size: few; j_call: TRBJ2-7; cdr3_nt: TGTGCCAGCAGCTTCTTACAGGAATCCTACGAGCAGTACTTC; cdr3_aa: CASSFLQESYEQYF
v_call: TRBV4-3; d_call: -; clone_size: few; j_call: TRBJ1-4; cdr3_nt: TGCGCCAGCAGCCAAGCATTCCGGGGAACTAATGAAAAACTGTTTTTT; cdr3_aa: CASSQAFRGTNEKLFF
v_call: TRBV12-3/TRBV12-4; d_call: -; clone_size: few; j_call: TRBJ2-1; cdr3_nt: TGTGCCAGCAGTCCATTAGGGCCCTACAATGAGCAGTTCTTC; cdr3_aa: CASSPLGPYNEQFF
v_call: TRBV7-2; d_call: TRBD2; clone_size: -; j_call: TRBJ2-7; cdr3_nt: TGTGCCAGCAGCTCCCCCGGGACTAGCGGGGCGTCATACGAGCAGTACTTC; cdr3_aa: CASSSPGTSGASYEQYF
v_call: TRBV7-3; d_call: TRBD2; clone_size: -; j_call: TRBJ2-1; cdr3_nt: TGTGCCAGCAGCTTAAAGGGGGATAATAGCGGGAGAAGGATCACCAATGAGCAGTTCTTC; cdr3_aa: CASSLKGDNSGRRITNEQFF
v_call: TRBV6-5; d_call: TRBD2; clone_size: medium-sized; j_call: TRBJ2-1; cdr3_nt: TGTGCCAGCAGTTACCGCGGGAGTGGTTACAATGAGCAGTTCTTC; cdr3_aa: CASSYRGSGYNEQFF
v_call: TRBV12-3/TRBV12-4; d_call: TRBD2; clone_size: few; j_call: TRBJ2-1; cdr3_nt: TGTGCCAGCAGCCCCGGGACTAGCGGGAGTTGGTTCAATGAGCAGTTCTTC; cdr3_aa: CASSPGTSGSWFNEQFF
v_call: TRBV19; d_call: TRBD1; clone_size: -; j_call: TRBJ1-1; cdr3_nt: TGTGCCAGTAGACAGGGGGAGGGCACTGAAGCTTTCTTT; cdr3_aa: CASRQGEGTEAFF
v_call: TRBV19; d_call: -; clone_size: many; j_call: TRBJ2-2; cdr3_nt: TGTGCCAGTTGGGGTCGGGGGTCCGGCGGGGAGCTGTTTTTT; cdr3_aa: CASWGRGSGGELFF
v_call: TRBV12-5; d_call: -; clone_size: few; j_call: TRBJ2-1; cdr3_nt: TGTGCTAGTGGTTTGAGCTCCTACAATGAGCAGTTCTTC; cdr3_aa: CASGLSSYNEQFF
v_call: TRBV12-3/TRBV12-4; d_call: TRBD1; clone_size: many; j_call: TRBJ2-2; cdr3_nt: TGTGCCAGCAGTGAGGACAGGGCGGTTGGGGAGCTGTTTTTT; cdr3_aa: CASSEDRAVGELFF
v_call: TRBV7-6; d_call: -; clone_size: few; j_call: TRBJ2-2; cdr3_nt: TGTGCCAGCAGCTTAACAGCCACCGGGGAGCTGTTTTTT; cdr3_aa: CASSLTATGELFF
v_call: TRBV9; d_call: -; clone_size: few; j_call: TRBJ1-2; cdr3_nt: TGTGCCAGCAGGACTACTAATTGGGACGGAAACTATGGCTACACCTTC; cdr3_aa: CASRTTNWDGNYGYTF
v_call: TRBV6-5; d_call: -; clone_size: few; j_call: TRBJ1-3; cdr3_nt: TGTGCCAGCAGTTACGGTCCCCCGGCCGCTGGAAACACCATATATTTT; cdr3_aa: CASSYGPPAAGNTIYF
v_call: TRBV20-1; d_call: TRBD2; clone_size: -; j_call: TRBJ2-1; cdr3_nt: TGCAGTGCTCTGGGACTAGCGGGAGGGAGCTCCTACAATGAGCAGTTCTTC; cdr3_aa: CSALGLAGGSSYNEQFF
v_call: TRBV7-9; d_call: TRBD1; clone_size: few; j_call: TRBJ1-2; cdr3_nt: TGTGCCAGCAGCCCCGGACAGGCTTTTGGATACACCTTC; cdr3_aa: CASSPGQAFGYTF
v_call: TRBV14; d_call: -; clone_size: few; j_call: TRBJ1-2; cdr3_nt: TGTGCCAGCAGCCAAGGATCTTGGGTCTATGGCTACACCTTC; cdr3_aa: CASSQGSWVYGYTF
v_call: TRBV7-2; d_call: TRBD2; clone_size: -; j_call: TRBJ2-7; cdr3_nt: TGTGCCAGCAGCCCGGGACTAGGAGCCTACGAGCAGTACTTC; cdr3_aa: CASSPGLGAYEQYF
v_call: TRBV7-6; d_call: -; clone_size: few; j_call: TRBJ2-1; cdr3_nt: TGTGCCAGCAGCGGATCCCTAGGGGGCAATGAGCAGTTCTTC; cdr3_aa: CASSGSLGGNEQFF
v_call: TRBV28; d_call: TRBD2; clone_size: -; j_call: TRBJ2-7; cdr3_nt: TGTGCCAGCAGTTCCGGGACTAGCGGGAGGGCCTCCTACGAGCAGTACTTC; cdr3_aa: CASSSGTSGRASYEQYF
v_call: TRBV29-1; d_call: TRBD1; clone_size: -; j_call: TRBJ1-4; cdr3_nt: TGCAGCGTTGAAGATCTCGGACAGGGGAATGAAAAACTGTTTTTT; cdr3_aa: CSVEDLGQGNEKLFF
v_call: TRBV7-2; d_call: -; clone_size: few; j_call: TRBJ2-1; cdr3_nt: TGTGCCAGCAGCCACGAGGGGGGTTTCAATGAGCAGTTCTTC; cdr3_aa: CASSHEGGFNEQFF
v_call: TRBV7-8; d_call: TRBD2; clone_size: -; j_call: TRBJ2-7; cdr3_nt: TGTGCCAGCAGCTCGAAGACTAGCGGGTACGAGCAGTACTTC; cdr3_aa: CASSSKTSGYEQYF